This T cell receptor beta chain emerged from a study of blood T cells in healthy people across ages. Findings and caveats of the study: Getting older went along with TCR beta diversity per million T cells dropping roughly linearly.

V shed 9 bases and J shed 5 bases, with 13 bases lying between them. The CDR3 totals 12 residues. The germline V gene encodes CDR1 SGHVS and CDR2 FQNEAQ. A sample-barcoded 5' primer and a J-beta primer mix were used in a second PCR of about 6 to 12 cycles. TCRdb re-derived calls from the 5' RACE reads in MiXCR, one entry per CDR3 protein. The repertoire holds around 1,500,000 distinct CDR3 sequences, with roughly 45% as singletons. Concerning this clonotype: Its antigen is not identified.

V is TRBV7-8 and J is TRBJ1-1; D uncertain. The specimen sequenced was blood. This receptor was taken from a young woman in good health. The CDR3 coding sequence is TGTGCCAGAAGCCCCCCCGGGACTGAAGCTTTCTTT. Amino acid sequence: CARSPPGTEAFF.